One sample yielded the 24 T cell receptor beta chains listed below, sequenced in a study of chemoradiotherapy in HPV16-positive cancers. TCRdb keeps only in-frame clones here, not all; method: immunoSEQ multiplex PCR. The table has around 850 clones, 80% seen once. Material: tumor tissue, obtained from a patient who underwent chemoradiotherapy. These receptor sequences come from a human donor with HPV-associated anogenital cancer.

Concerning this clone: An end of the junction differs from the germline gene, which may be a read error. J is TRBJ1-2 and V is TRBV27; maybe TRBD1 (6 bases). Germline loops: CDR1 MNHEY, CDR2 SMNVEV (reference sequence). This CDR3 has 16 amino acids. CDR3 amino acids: CASSLSGGGSGYGYTF. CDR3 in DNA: TGTGCCAGCAGTCTATCCGGGGGCGGTTCTGGCTATGGCTACACCTTC.

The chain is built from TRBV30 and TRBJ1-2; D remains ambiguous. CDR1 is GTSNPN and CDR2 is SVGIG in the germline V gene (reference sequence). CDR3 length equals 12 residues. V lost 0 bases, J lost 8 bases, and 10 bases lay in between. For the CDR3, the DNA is TGTGCCTGGAGTGTACGATCTTGGGGCTACACCTTC. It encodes CAWSVRSWGYTF.

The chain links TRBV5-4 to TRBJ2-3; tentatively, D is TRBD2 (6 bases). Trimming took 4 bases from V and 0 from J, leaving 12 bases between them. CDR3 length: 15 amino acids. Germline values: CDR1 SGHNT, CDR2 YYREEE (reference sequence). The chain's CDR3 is CASSPPGGSTDTQYF. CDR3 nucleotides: TGTGCCAGCAGCCCCCCCGGGGGTAGCACAGATACGCAGTATTTT.

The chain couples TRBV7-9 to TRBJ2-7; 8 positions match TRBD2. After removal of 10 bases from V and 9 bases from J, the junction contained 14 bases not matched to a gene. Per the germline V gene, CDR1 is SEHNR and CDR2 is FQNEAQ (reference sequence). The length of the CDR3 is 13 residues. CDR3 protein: CAITRPGGPRQYF. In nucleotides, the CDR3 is TGTGCCATCACCCGCCCGGGGGGGCCCCGGCAGTACTTC.

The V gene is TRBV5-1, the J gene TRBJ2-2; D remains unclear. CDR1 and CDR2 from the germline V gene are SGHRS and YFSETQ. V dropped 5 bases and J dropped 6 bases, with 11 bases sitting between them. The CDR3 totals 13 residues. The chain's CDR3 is CASSPTKSGELFF. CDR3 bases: TGCGCCAGCAGTCCAACTAAATCCGGGGAGCTGTTTTTT.

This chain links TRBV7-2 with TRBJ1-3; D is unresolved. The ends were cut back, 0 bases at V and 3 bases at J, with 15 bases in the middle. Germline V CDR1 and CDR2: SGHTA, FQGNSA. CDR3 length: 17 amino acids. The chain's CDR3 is CASSLARQANHGNTIYF. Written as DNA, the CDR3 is TGTGCCAGCAGCTTAGCGCGGCAGGCGAACCATGGAAACACCATATATTTT. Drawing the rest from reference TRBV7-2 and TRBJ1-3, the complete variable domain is GAGVSQSPSNKVTEKGKDVELRCDPISGHTALYWYRQSLGQGLEFLIYFQGNSAPDKSGLPSDRFSAERTGGSVSTLTIQRTQQEDSAVYLCASSLARQANHGNTIYFGEGSWLTVV.

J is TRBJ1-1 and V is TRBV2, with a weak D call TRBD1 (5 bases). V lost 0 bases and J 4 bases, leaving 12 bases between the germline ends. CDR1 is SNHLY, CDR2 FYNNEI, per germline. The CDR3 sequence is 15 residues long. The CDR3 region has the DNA TGTGCCAGCAGTGAAGCGCGGGGGGAGGGCACTGAAGCTTTCTTT. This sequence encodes CASSEARGEGTEAFF.

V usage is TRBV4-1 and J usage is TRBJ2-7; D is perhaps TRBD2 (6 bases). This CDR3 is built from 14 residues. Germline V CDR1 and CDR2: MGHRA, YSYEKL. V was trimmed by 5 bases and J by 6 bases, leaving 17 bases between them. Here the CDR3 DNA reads TGCGCCAGCAGCGCCGAGGAGGGGAGAGGCGAGCAGTACTTC. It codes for CASSAEEGRGEQYF.

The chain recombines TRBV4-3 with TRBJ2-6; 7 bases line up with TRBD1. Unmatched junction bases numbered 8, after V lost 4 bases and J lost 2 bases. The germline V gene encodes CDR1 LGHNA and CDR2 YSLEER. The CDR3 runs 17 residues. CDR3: CASSPRQGNTGANVLTF. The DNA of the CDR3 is TGCGCCAGCAGCCCCCGACAGGGAAACACTGGGGCCAACGTCCTGACTTTC.

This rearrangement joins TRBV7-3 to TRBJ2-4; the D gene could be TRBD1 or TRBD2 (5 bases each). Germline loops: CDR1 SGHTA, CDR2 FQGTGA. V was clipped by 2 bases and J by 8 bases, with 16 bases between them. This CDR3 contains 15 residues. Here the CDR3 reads CASSLSGGEGDIQYF. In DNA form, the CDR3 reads TGTGCCAGCAGCTTATCTGGGGGAGAAGGGGACATTCAGTACTTC.

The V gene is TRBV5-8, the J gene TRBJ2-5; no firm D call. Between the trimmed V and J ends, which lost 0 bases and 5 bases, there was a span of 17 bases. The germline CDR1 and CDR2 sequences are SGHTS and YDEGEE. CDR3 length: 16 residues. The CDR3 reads CASSLGITRVPETQYF. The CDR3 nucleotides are TGTGCCAGCAGCTTGGGGATCACCCGGGTTCCGGAGACCCAGTACTTC.

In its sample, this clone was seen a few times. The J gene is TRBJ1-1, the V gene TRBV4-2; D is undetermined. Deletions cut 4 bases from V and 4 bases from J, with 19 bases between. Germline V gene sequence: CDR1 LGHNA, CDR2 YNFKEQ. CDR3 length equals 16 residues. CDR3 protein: CASSPPGDLGSTEAFF. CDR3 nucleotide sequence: TGTGCCAGCAGCCCTCCCGGAGATTTAGGGAGCACTGAAGCTTTCTTT.

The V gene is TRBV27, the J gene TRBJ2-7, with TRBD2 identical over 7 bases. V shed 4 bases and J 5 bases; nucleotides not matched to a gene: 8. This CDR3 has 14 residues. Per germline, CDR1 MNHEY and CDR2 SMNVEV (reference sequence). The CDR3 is CASSWGGVDNEQYF. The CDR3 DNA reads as TGTGCCAGCAGTTGGGGGGGAGTCGACAACGAGCAGTACTTC.

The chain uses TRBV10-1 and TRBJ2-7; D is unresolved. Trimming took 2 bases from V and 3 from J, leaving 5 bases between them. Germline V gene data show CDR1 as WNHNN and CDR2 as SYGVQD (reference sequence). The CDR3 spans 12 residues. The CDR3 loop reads CASSERLYEQYF. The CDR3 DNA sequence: TGCGCCAGCAGTGAGAGACTCTACGAGCAGTACTTC.

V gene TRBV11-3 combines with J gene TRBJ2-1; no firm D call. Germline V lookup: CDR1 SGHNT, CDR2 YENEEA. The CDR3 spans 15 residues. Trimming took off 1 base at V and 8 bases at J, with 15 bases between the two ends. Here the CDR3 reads CASSLVWQYNDEQFF. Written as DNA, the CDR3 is TGTGCCAGCAGCTTAGTCTGGCAGTATAACGATGAGCAGTTCTTC.

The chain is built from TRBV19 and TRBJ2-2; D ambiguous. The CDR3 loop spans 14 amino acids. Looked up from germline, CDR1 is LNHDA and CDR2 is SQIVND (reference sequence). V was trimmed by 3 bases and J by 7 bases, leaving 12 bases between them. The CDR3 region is CASSIPFWGGELFF. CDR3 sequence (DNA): TGTGCCAGTAGTATCCCCTTTTGGGGCGGGGAGCTGTTTTTT. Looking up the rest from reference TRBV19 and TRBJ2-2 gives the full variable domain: DGGITQSPKYLFRKEGQNVTLSCEQNLNHDAMYWYRQDPGQGLRLIYYSQIVNDFQKGDIAEGYSVSREKKESFPLTVTSAQKNPTAFYLCASSIPFWGGELFFGEGSRLTVL.

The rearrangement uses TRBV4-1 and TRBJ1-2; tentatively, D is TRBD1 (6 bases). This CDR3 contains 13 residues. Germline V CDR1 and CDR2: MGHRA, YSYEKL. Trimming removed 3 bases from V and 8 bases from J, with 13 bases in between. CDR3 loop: CASSHPDRSGYTF. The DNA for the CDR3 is TGCGCCAGCAGCCATCCCGACAGGAGCGGCTACACCTTC.

CDR3 DNA: TGTGCCAGCAGCCCAAGGGGGGACGGTGAAAAACTGTTTTTT. Amino acids: CASSPRGDGEKLFF. The chain carries TRBV21-1 and TRBJ1-4. TRBV21-1 is noted as a pseudogene. CDR3 length: 14 amino acids.

CDR3 amino acids: CASGPTRTGSGEQFF. The CDR3 nucleotides are TGTGCTAGTGGCCCCACCCGGACAGGGTCGGGTGAGCAGTTCTTC. V and J are TRBV12-5 and TRBJ2-1, with 8 bases lining up with TRBD1. This CDR3 spans 15 amino acids. J was trimmed by 9 bases and V by 6 bases; bases with no gene match: 13. CDR1 LGHNT and CDR2 FRNRAP come from the germline V gene.

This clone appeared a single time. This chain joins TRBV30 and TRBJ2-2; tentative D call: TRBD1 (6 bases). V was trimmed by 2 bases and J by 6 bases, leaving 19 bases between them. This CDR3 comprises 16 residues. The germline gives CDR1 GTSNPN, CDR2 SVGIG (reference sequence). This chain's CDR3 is CAWSRGTRLNPGELFF. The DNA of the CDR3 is TGTGCCTGGAGTAGGGGGACCCGATTAAACCCCGGGGAGCTGTTTTTT.

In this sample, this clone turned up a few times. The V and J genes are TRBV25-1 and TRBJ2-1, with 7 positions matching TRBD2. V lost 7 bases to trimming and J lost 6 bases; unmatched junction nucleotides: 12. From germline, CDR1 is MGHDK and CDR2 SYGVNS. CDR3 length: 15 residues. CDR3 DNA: TGTGCCAGCACCCTCAGCGGGATTTTTGGCAATGAGCAGTTCTTC. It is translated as CASTLSGIFGNEQFF.

The CDR3 DNA reads TGTGCCAGCAGTCCGGGGGGCTCGGAAGATACGCAGTATTTT. It codes for CASSPGGSEDTQYF. This chain uses TRBV28 with TRBJ2-3, with a weak D call TRBD2 (7 bases). V lost 5 bases to trimming and J lost 5 bases, with 14 bases between them. CDR3 length: 14 residues. Germline V lookup: CDR1 MDHEN, CDR2 SYDVKM.

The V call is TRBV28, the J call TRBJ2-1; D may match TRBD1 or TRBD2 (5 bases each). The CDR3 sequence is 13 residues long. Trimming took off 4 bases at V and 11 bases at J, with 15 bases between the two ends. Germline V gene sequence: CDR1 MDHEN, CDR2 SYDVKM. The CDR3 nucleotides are TGTGCCAGCAGTTCTCGGGACCGCCCGAAGCAGTTCTTC. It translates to CASSSRDRPKQFF.

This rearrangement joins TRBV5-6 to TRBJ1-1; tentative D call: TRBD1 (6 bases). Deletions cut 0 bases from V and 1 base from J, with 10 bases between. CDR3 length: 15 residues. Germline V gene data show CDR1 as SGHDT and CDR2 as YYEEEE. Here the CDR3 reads CASSLGQVANTEAFF. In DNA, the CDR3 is TGTGCCAGCAGCTTGGGACAGGTCGCGAACACTGAAGCTTTCTTT.